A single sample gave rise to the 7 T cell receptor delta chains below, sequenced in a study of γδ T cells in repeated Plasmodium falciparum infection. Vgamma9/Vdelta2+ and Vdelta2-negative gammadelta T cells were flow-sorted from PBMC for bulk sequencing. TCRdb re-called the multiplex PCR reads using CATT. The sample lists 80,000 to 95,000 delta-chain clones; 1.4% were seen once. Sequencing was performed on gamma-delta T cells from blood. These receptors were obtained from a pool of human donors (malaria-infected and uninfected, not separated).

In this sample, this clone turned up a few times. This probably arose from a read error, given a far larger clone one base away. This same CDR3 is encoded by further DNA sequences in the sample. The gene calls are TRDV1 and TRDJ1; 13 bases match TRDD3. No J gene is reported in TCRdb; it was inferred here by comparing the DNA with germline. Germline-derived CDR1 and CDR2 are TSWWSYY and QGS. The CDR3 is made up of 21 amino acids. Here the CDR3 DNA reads TGTGCTCTTGGAGAACTAGGTAGTCTCCTAAACCCGTACTGGGGGATACGGAAACTCATCTTT. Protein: CALGELGSLLNPYWGIRKLIF.

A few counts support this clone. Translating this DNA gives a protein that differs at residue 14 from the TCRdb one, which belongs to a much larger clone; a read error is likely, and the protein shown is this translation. CDR3 residues: CALDPGETALTAQPFF. The CDR3 DNA follows: TGTGCTCTTGATCCGGGGGAGACCGCTTTGACAGCACAACCCTTCTTT. The V gene is given as TRDV1, and no J gene call is available; the table's D call of TRDD3 was not tested on the DNA. This CDR3 spans 16 amino acids. CDR1 is TSWWSYY and CDR2 is QGS in the germline V gene.

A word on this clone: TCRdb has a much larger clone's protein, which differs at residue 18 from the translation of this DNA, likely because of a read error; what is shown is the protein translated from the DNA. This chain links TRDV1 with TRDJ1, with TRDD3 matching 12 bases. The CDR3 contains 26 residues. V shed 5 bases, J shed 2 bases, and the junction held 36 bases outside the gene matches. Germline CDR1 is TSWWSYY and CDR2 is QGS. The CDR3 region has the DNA TGTGCTCTTGGGAACAACCCGCCTTCCTACCTAATCTGGGGGATACGCGAGGATGGGGAAACCGATAAACTCATCTTT. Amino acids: CALGNNPPSYLIWGIREDGETDKLIF.

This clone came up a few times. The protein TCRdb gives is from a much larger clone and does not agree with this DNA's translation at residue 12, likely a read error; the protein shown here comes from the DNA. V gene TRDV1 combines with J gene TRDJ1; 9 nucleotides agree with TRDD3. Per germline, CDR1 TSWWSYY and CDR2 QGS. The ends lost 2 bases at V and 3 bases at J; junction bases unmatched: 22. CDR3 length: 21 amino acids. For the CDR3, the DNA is TGTGCTCTTGGGGAAAGCGTATTCCTGCGGGCGCGGGGGATACTGCCCGATAAACTCATCTTT. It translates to CALGESVFLRARGILPDKLIF.

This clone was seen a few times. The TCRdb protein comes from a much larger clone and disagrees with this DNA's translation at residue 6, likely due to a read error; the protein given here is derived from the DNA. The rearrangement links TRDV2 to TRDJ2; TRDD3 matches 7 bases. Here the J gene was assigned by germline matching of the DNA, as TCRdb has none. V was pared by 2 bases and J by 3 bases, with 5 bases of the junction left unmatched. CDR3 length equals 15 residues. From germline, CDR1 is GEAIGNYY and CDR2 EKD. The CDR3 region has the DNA TGTGCCTGTGACAGGAGGGATACTGTGACAGCACAACTCTTCTTT. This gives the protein CACDRRDTVTAQLFF.

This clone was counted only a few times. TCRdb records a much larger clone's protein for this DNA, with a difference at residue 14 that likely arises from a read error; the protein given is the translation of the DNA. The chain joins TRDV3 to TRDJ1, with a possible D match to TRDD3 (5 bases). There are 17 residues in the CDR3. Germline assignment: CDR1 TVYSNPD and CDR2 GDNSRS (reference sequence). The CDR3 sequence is CAFGGPQSWVETDELIF. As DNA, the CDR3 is TGTGCCTTTGGGGGCCCTCAAAGCTGGGTGGAAACCGATGAACTCATCTTT.

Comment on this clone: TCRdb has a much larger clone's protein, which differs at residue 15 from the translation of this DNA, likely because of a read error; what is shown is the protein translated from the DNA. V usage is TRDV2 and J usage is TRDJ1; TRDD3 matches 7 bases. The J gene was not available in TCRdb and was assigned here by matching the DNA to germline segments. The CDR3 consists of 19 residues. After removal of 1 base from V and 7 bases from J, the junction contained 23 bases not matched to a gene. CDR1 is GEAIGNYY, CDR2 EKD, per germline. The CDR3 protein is CACDTLRGGHPFEPVKLIF. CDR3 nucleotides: TGTGCCTGTGACACATTGCGTGGGGGACACCCTTTCGAGCCCGTTAAACTCATCTTT.